The clone carrying this TCR beta chain has only a few counts. Its antigen is not known. One entry per CDR3 protein, called by TCRdb with MiXCR from the 5' RACE reads. Of 350,000 or so distinct CDR3 sequences in the sample, approximately 10% were seen once. The sample originates from a study of CD8 T cells in ankylosing spondylitis. Study-level findings and limits: Reportedly, matched ankylosing spondylitis synovial fluid was significantly enriched for disease-linked clones. A number of the motif variants had already been described in reactive arthritis synovial fluid and blood. Clones linked to the disease showed a CD8+ phenotype. They occurred at relatively low frequencies in peripheral blood. For ankylosing spondylitis blood, a TCR beta motif of about 8 highly homologous variants appeared characteristic.

Germline V lookup: CDR1 DFQATT, CDR2 SNEGSKA (reference sequence). V lost 6 bases, J lost 2 bases, and 6 bases stayed unmatched. The CDR3 runs 14 residues. This rearrangement joins TRBV20-1 to TRBJ2-7, with 11 bases fitting TRBD2. The receptor's source is a female donor with ankylosing spondylitis or in good health (not recorded which). What was sequenced was blood, either unsorted or a sorted T cell fraction (not recorded which). The CDR3 loop reads CSAPTSGSAYEQYF. Written as DNA, the CDR3 is TGCAGTGCCCCCACTAGCGGGAGTGCCTACGAGCAGTACTTC.